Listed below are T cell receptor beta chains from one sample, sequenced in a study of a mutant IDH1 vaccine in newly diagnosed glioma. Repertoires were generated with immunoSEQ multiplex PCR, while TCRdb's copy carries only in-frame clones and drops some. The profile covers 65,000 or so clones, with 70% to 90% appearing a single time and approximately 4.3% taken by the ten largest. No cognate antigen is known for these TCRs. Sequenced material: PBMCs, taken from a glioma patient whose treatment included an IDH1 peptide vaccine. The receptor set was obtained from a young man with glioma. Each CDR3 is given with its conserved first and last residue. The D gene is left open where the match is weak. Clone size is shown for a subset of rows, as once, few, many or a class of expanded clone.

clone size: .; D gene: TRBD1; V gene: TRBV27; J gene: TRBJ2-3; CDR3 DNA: TGTGCCAGCTGGGGCAGGGGGCTACGCGATACGCAGTATTTT; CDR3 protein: CASWGRGLRDTQYF
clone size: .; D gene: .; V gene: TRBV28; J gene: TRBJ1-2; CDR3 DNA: TGTGCCAGCAGTTTACCCGAATGGTATGGCTACACCTTC; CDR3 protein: CASSLPEWYGYTF
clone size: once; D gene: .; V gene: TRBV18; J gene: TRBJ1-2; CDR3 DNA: TGTGCCAGCTCACCACGTAGGCAGGGGAGCGGCTACACCTTC; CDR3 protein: CASSPRRQGSGYTF
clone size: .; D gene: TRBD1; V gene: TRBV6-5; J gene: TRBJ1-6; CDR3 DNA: TGTGCCAGCAGTTTGGACAGGAATAATTCACCCCTCCACTTT; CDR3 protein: CASSLDRNNSPLHF
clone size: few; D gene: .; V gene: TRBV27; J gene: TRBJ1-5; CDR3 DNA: TGTGCCAGCAGTTTGCGGGCAGGGTGGAGCAATCAGCCCCAGCATTTT; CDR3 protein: CASSLRAGWSNQPQHF
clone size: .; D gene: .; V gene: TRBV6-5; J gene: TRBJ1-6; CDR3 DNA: TGTGCCAGCAGTTACTCGGGCGGAGGACGTGATTCACCCCTCCACTTT; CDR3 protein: CASSYSGGGRDSPLHF
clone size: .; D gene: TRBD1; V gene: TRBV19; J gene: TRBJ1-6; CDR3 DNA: TGTGCCAGTAGTCCACGGGACAGGGATAATTCACCCCTCCACTTT; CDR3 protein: CASSPRDRDNSPLHF
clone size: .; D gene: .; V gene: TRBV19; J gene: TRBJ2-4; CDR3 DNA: TGTGCCAGTAGTATAAGGGAGCACAACATTCAGTACTTC; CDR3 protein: CASSIREHNIQYF
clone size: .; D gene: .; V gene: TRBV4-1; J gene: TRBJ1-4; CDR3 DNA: TGCGCCAGCAAGGAGGGGTCAGTCGCAACTAATGAAAAACTGTTTTTT; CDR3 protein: CASKEGSVATNEKLFF
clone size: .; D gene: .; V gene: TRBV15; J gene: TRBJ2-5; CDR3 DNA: TGTGCCACCAGCAGAGGGCCCCCGACTGAGTTAGAGACCCAGTACTTC; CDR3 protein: CATSRGPPTELETQYF
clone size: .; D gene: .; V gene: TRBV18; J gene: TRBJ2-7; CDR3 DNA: TGTGCCAGCTCACCGACTTTCGGGACACTAGTCTACGAGCAGTACTTC; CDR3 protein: CASSPTFGTLVYEQYF
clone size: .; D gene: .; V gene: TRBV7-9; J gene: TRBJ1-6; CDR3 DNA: TGTGCCAGCAGCTTAGCCGGCGGACCCTCGGGTTCACCCCTCCACTTT; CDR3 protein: CASSLAGGPSGSPLHF
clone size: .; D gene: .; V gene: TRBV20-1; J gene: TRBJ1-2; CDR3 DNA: TGCAGTGTTGTCTTGGATGGCTACACCTTC; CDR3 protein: CSVVLDGYTF